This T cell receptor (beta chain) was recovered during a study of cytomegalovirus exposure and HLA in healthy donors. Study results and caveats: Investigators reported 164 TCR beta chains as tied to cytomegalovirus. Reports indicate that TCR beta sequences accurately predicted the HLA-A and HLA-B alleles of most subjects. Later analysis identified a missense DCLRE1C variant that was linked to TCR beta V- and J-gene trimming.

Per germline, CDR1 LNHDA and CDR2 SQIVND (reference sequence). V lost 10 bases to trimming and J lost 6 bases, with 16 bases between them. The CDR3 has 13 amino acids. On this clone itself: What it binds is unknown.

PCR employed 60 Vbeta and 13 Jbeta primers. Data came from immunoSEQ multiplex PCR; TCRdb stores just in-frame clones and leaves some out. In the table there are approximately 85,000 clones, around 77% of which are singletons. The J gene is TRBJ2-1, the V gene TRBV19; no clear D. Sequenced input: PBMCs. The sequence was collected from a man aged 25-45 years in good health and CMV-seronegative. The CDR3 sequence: CATMSGLLNEQFF. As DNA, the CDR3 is TGTGCCACCATGTCTGGGCTACTCAATGAGCAGTTCTTC.